This TCR beta chain stems from a study of T cells expressing NK-cell markers. Whole-study results and caveats: Among CD8+ T cells from about six donors, dominant NKG2C+ clonotypes accounted for about 1.0-7.0%.

The germline gives CDR1 SGHNT, CDR2 YYREEE (reference sequence). The CDR3 is 14 amino acids. No DNA is given; TCRdb re-called the 5' RACE reads and lists each CDR3 protein once. Listed are a few hundred thousand distinct CDR3 sequences; under 6.5% falls within the top ten. In regard to this clonotype: No antigen is known for it.

The clonotype was recovered from a man aged 18 to 69 in good health. Sequencing was performed on blood T cells: a sorted CD56 or NKG2C T cell subset, CD4+ or CD8+ T cells, or bulk PBMC T cells (not recorded which). The V call is TRBV5-4, the J call TRBJ2-3. CDR3 residues: CASSPVASTDTQYF.